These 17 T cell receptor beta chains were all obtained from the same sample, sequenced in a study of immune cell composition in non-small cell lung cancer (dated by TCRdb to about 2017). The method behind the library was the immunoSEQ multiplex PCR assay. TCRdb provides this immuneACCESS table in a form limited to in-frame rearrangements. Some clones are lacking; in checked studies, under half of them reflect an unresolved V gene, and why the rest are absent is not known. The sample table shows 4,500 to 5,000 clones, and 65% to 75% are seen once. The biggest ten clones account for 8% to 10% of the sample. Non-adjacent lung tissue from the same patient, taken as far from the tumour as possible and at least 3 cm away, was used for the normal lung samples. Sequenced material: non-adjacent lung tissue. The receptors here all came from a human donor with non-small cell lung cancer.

In nucleotides, the CDR3 is TGTGCCAGCAGCTTAGCTACTAGGAATGGCTACACCTTC. This sequence encodes CASSLATRNGYTF. The chain employs TRBV11-2 and TRBJ1-2; D is undetermined. Germline V gene lookup returns CDR1 SGHAT and CDR2 FQNNGV. Deletions cut 1 base from V and 6 bases from J, with 9 bases between. The CDR3 extends over 13 amino acids.

The CDR3 sequence: CASRGSASGAMNTEAFF. CDR3 sequence (DNA): TGTGCCAGCAGGGGCTCCGCCTCAGGGGCCATGAACACTGAAGCTTTCTTT. J is TRBJ1-1 and V is TRBV5-4; a weak D match, TRBD1 (6 bases). This CDR3 is built from 17 residues. The V end was cut by 5 bases, the J end by 0 bases, with 20 bases between. Germline V gives CDR1 SGHNT, CDR2 YYREEE (reference sequence).

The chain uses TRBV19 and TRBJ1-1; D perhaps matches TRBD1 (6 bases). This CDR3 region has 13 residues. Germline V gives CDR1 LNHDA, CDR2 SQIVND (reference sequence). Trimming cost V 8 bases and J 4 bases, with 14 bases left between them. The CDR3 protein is CASRIDRLTEAFF. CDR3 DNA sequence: TGTGCCAGTCGAATCGACAGGCTCACTGAAGCTTTCTTT.

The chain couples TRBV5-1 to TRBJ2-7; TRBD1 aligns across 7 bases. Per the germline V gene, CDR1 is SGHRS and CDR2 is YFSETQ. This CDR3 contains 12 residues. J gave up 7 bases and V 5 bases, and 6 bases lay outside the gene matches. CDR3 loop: CASSEQGQEQYF. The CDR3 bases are TGCGCCAGCAGTGAACAGGGGCAGGAGCAGTACTTC.

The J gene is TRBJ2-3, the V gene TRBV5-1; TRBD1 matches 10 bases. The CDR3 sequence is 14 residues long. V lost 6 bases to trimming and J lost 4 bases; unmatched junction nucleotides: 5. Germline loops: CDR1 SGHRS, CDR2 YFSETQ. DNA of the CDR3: TGCGCCAGCAACGACAGGGGGCTTGCAGATACGCAGTATTTT. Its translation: CASNDRGLADTQYF.

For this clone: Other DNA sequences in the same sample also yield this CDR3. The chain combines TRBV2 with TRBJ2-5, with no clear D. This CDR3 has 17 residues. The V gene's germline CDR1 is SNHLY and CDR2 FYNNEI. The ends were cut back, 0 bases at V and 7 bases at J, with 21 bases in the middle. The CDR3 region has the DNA TGTGCCAGCAGTGAAGCGCTTGTAGGGCTTTACCCCGGGACCCAGTACTTC. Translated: CASSEALVGLYPGTQYF.

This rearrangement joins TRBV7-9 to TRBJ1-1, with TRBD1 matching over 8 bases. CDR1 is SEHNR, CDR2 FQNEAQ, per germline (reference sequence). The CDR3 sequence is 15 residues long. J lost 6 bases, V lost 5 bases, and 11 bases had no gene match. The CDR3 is CASSSRTGTTAEAFF. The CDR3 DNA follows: TGTGCCAGCAGCAGTAGGACAGGGACGACGGCTGAAGCTTTCTTT.

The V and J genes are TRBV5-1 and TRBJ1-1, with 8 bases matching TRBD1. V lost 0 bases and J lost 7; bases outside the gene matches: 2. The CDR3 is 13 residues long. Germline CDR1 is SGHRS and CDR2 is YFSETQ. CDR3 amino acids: CASSLDGQGEAFF. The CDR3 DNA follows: TGCGCCAGCAGCTTGGATGGACAGGGTGAAGCTTTCTTT.

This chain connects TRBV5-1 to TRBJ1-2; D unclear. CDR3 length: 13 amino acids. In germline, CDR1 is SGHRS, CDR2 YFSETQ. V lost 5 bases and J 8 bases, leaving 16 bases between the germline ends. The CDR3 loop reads CASRVSEDTGYTF. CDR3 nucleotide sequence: TGCGCCAGCAGAGTATCCGAGGATACAGGCTACACCTTC.

This CDR3 reads CASSLNFRDRVHEQYF. Written as DNA, the CDR3 is TGTGCCAGCAGCTTAAATTTTAGGGACAGGGTTCACGAGCAGTACTTC. The chain combines TRBV7-3 with TRBJ2-7, with TRBD1 identical over 9 bases. V was pared by 1 base and J by 5 bases, with 9 bases of the junction left unmatched. In germline, CDR1 is SGHTA, CDR2 FQGTGA. This CDR3 spans 16 amino acids. Supplemented by reference TRBV7-3 and TRBJ2-7, the full variable domain reads GAGVSQTPSNKVTEKGKYVELRCDPISGHTALYWYRQSLGQGPEFLIYFQGTGAADDSGLPNDRFFAVRPEGSVSTLKIQRTERGDSAVYLCASSLNFRDRVHEQYFGPGTRLTVT.

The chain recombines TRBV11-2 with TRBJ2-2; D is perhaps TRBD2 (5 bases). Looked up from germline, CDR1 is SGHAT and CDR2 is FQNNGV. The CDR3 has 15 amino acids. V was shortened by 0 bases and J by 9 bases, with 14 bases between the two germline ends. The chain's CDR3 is CASSLDPQPSRELFF. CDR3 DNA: TGTGCCAGCAGCTTAGATCCCCAGCCTAGCCGGGAGCTGTTTTTT.

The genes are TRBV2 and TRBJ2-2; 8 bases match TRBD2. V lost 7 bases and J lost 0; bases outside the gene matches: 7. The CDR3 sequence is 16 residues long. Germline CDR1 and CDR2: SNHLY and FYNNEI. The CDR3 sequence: CASMLSGGANTGELFF. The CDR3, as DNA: TGTGCCAGCATGTTAAGCGGGGGCGCGAACACCGGGGAGCTGTTTTTT.

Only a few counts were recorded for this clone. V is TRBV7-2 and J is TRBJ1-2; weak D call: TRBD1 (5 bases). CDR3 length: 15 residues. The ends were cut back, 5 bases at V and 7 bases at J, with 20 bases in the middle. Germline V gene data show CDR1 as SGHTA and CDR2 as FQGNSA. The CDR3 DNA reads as TGTGCCAGCAGCCAAGGGGTGGGGTTAGAAGGTGGCTACACCTTC. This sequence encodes CASSQGVGLEGGYTF.

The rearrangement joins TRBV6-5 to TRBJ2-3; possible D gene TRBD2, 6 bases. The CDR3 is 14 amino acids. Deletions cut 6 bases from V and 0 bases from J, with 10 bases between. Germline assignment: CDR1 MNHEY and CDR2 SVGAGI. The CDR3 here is CASRGDWSTDTQYF. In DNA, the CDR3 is TGTGCCAGCAGGGGGGACTGGAGCACAGATACGCAGTATTTT.

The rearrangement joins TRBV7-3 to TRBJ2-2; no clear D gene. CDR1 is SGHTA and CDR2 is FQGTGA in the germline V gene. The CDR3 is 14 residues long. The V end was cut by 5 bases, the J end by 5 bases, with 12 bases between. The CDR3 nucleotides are TGTGCCAGCAGCCCTCGGGCTTGGACCGGGGAGCTGTTTTTT. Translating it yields CASSPRAWTGELFF. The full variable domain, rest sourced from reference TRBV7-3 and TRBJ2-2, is GAGVSQTPSNKVTEKGKYVELRCDPISGHTALYWYRQSLGQGPEFLIYFQGTGAADDSGLPNDRFFAVRPEGSVSTLKIQRTERGDSAVYLCASSPRAWTGELFFGEGSRLTVL.

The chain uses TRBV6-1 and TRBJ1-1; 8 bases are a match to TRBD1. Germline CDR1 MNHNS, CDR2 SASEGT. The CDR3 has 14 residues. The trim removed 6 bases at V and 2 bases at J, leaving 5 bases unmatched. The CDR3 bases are TGTGCCAGCAGGGACAGGGCCGTAAACACTGAAGCTTTCTTT. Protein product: CASRDRAVNTEAFF.

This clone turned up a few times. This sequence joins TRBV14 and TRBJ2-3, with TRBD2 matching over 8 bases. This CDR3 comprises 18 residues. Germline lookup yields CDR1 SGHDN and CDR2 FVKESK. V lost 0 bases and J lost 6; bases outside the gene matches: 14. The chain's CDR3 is CASSQDFRSGGTGDTQYF. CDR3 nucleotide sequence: TGTGCCAGCAGCCAAGATTTTAGGAGCGGGGGAACGGGGGATACGCAGTATTTT.